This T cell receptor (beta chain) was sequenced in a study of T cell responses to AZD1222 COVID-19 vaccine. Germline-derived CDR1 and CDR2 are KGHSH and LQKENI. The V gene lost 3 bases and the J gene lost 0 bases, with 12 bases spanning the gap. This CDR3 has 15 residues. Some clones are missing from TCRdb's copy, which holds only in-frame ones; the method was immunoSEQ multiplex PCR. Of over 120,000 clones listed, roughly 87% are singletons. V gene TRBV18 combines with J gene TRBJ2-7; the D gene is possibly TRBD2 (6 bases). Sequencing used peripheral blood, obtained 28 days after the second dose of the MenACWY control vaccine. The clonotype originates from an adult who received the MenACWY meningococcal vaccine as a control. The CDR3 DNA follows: TGTGCCAGCTCACCCCCTCGGGGGAGCTCCTACGAGCAGTACTTC. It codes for CASSPPRGSSYEQYF.